This T cell receptor beta chain was recovered during a study of identical twins. MiXCR, run by TCRdb on the 5' RACE reads, gives a single entry per CDR3 protein. The data hold 400,000 to 600,000 distinct CDR3 sequences, with about a fifth observed a single time. Germline assignment: CDR1 MNHNS and CDR2 SASEGT. CDR3 length equals 16 residues. V lost 6 bases to trimming and J lost 4 bases; unmatched junction nucleotides: 8. The data were also submitted as part of a second study, on yellow fever vaccine responses in identical twins.

The TCR originated in a young woman in good health. Material for sequencing was CD4+ T cells sorted from blood. This chain uses TRBV6-1 with TRBJ2-2; 10 bases fit TRBD1. The CDR3, as DNA: TGTGCCAGCAGACCCCGGGACAGGGGTTTCACCGGGGAGCTGTTTTTT. Encoded protein: CASRPRDRGFTGELFF.